A selection of T cell receptor beta chains follows, all from one sample in a study of blood T cell repertoires in COVID-19. The table came from immunoSEQ multiplex PCR; TCRdb's copy has only in-frame clones and leaves some out. The sample contains 170,000 or so clones, approximately 90% of which appear only once. What was sequenced was peripheral blood. These receptors were collected from a woman between 65 and 79 years old with COVID-19, enrolled during active disease. Both conserved end residues are part of each CDR3. The D gene is left open where the match is weak.

-	TRBV11-2	TRBJ2-3	TGTGCCAGCACCACTCGGGGGGCCGGGTGGACAGATACGCAGTATTTT	CASTTRGAGWTDTQYF
-	TRBV7-3	TRBJ2-5	TGTGCCAGCAGCTTAACGTCGCAGGGCGCGGAGACCCAGTACTTC	CASSLTSQGAETQYF
TRBD1	TRBV6-5	TRBJ1-6	TGTGCCAGCAGTTACACCGGGACAGGGGATTCACCCCTCCACTTT	CASSYTGTGDSPLHF
TRBD2	TRBV28	TRBJ2-7	TGTGCCAGCAGTTTATTCAGGAAGAGGGGTCCTAGCGGGAGAGCCTACGAGCAGTACTTC	CASSLFRKRGPSGRAYEQYF
-	TRBV5-1	TRBJ2-7	TGCGCCAGCAGCTTCGAGGATTTCGGGTACTACGAGCAGTACTTC	CASSFEDFGYYEQYF
-	TRBV7-2	TRBJ2-1	TGTGCCAGCAGCACGGGACTCTACAATGAGCAGTTCTTC	CASSTGLYNEQFF
TRBD1	TRBV24-1	TRBJ2-5	TGTGCCACCAGTGAAATAACAGGGGGCGCGCAGACCCAGTACTTC	CATSEITGGAQTQYF
-	TRBV30	TRBJ2-2	TGTGCCTGGAGTTTACAAGCCGGGGAGCTGTTTTTT	CAWSLQAGELFF
-	TRBV19	TRBJ1-6	TGTGCCAGTAGTATAGCCGGCGGGAACTCCTATAATTCACCCCTCCACTTT	CASSIAGGNSYNSPLHF
TRBD2	TRBV4-2	TRBJ2-7	TGTGCCAGCAGCCAAGCCGGGGTGACTAGCGGGGGCTACGAGCAGTACTTC	CASSQAGVTSGGYEQYF